The rows below give T cell receptor beta chains drawn from one sample of a study of Ad26.COV2.S vaccination and SARS-CoV-2 variants. Assay: immunoSEQ multiplex PCR; the TCRdb copy retains only in-frame clones and omits some. The sample holds hundreds of thousands of clones, about 89% seen once. This specimen consisted of peripheral blood, obtained in a trial of Ad26.COV2.S vaccine versus placebo. The receptors shown here come from a person between 18 and 65 years old who received the Ad26.COV2.S COVID-19 vaccine or a placebo. Both conserved end residues are part of each CDR3. D genes are given only for firm matches. The listing skips clone size in some rows; elsewhere it reads once, few, many or a size class.

TRBV27	-	-	TRBJ2-5	TGTGCCAGCAGTCCCCTCCCCGGGTTGGAGACCCAGTACTTC	CASSPLPGLETQYF
TRBV3-1/TRBV3-2	once	-	TRBJ1-2	TGTGCCAGCAGCCATTTCAATCTCGACTATGGCTACACCTTC	CASSHFNLDYGYTF
TRBV7-6	-	TRBD2	TRBJ2-2	TGTGCCAGCAGCGGGAGGGGAGGGACTAGTTCGTACACCGGGGAGCTGTTTTTT	CASSGRGGTSSYTGELFF
TRBV7-9	-	-	TRBJ2-1	TGTGCCAGCAGCTTAGAGCTTTTAGGAGGCTCCTACAATGAGCAGTTCTTC	CASSLELLGGSYNEQFF
TRBV6-1	-	TRBD1	TRBJ2-7	TGTGCCAGCAGTGCAAGCGACAGGGCTCGAAGCGAGCAATCTTCCTACGAGCAGTACTTC	CASSASDRARSEQSSYEQYF
TRBV5-1	-	-	TRBJ1-3	TGCGCCAGCAGCTTGGCACAGGGTTCGGAGGGAAACACCATATATTTT	CASSLAQGSEGNTIYF
TRBV9	-	TRBD2	TRBJ2-3	TGTGCCAGCAGCGTGGAAGCGGGGGCCCACACAGATACGCAGTATTTT	CASSVEAGAHTDTQYF
TRBV5-1	-	TRBD2	TRBJ2-2	TGCGCCAGCAGCCCCGCGGGAGCGTTCACCGGGGAGCTGTTTTTT	CASSPAGAFTGELFF
TRBV6-5	-	-	TRBJ1-3	TGTGCCAGTTCCTCGCTCTCTGGAAACACCATATATTTT	CASSSLSGNTIYF
TRBV5-5	-	TRBD1	TRBJ1-3	TGTGCCAGCAGCTTCGCGACAGGGTTTGGAAACACCATATATTTT	CASSFATGFGNTIYF
TRBV6-5	-	-	TRBJ1-3	TGTGCCAGCAGTTCAGTCGGTGGAAACACCATATATTTT	CASSSVGGNTIYF
TRBV2	-	TRBD1	TRBJ2-7	TGTGCCAGCATTCCGGGACAGGGGGCCTACGAGCAGTACTTC	CASIPGQGAYEQYF
TRBV9	-	-	TRBJ2-5	TGTGCCAGCAGCGTAGGAGGGGGACAAGAGACCCAGTACTTC	CASSVGGGQETQYF
TRBV11-2	-	-	TRBJ1-1	TGTGCCAGCAGCCCCCGGGACATTGTGGGGGGTAGCACTGAAGCTTTCTTT	CASSPRDIVGGSTEAFF
TRBV5-1	-	-	TRBJ2-3	TGCGCCAGCAGCTTGGCACGTCAGAACACAGATACGCAGTATTTT	CASSLARQNTDTQYF
TRBV5-1	-	-	TRBJ2-7	TGCGCCAGCAGCTTGGCCGTGTCCTACGAGCAGTACTTC	CASSLAVSYEQYF
TRBV28	-	-	TRBJ1-4	TGTGCCAGCAGTTTGTCGGATTTTGCAACTAATGAAAAACTGTTTTTT	CASSLSDFATNEKLFF
TRBV7-6	-	TRBD1	TRBJ2-2	TGTGCCAGCAGCTTTGGGACAGGGGCGTCGAACACCGGGGAGCTGTTTTTT	CASSFGTGASNTGELFF
TRBV28	-	-	TRBJ1-4	TGTGCCAGCAGTTCCATCGCAACTAATGAAAAACTGTTTTTT	CASSSIATNEKLFF
TRBV6-5	-	-	TRBJ2-7	TGTGCCAGCAGCTATGACGGGACCTACGAGCAGTACTTC	CASSYDGTYEQYF
TRBV27	-	TRBD2	TRBJ2-3	TGTGCCAGCAGTTTAGAGCTTCGGACTAGCGGAGATGGAGATACGCAGTATTTT	CASSLELRTSGDGDTQYF
TRBV27	-	-	TRBJ1-1	TGTGCCAGCAGTTTATCCGGGTGGACTGAAGCTTTCTTT	CASSLSGWTEAFF